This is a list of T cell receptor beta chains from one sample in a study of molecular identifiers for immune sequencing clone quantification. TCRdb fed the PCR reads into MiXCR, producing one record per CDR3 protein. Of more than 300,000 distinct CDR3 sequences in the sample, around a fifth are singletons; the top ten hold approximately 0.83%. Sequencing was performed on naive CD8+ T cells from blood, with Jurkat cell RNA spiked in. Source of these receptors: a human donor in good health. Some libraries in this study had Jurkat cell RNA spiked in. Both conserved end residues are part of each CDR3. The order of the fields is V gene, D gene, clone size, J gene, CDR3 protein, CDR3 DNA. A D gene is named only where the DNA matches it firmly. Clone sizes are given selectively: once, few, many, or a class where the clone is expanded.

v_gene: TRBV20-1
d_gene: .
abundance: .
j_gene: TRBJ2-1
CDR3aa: CSARDLRLAGLYNEQFF
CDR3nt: TGCAGTGCTAGAGATTTGCGTTTGGCGGGTCTCTACAATGAGCAGTTCTTC

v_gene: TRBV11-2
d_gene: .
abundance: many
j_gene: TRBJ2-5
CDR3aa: CASSLGSIQETQYF
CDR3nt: TGTGCCAGCAGCTTAGGGTCTATCCAAGAGACCCAGTACTTC

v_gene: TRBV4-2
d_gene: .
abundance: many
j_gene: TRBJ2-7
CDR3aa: CASSQSPPGTESYEQYF
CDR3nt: TGTGCCAGCAGCCAATCGCCACCCGGGACTGAATCCTACGAGCAGTACTTC

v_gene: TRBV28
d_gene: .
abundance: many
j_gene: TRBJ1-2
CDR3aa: CASSPRNEAGVYTF
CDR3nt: TGTGCCAGCAGTCCCCGGAACGAGGCGGGCGTCTACACCTTC

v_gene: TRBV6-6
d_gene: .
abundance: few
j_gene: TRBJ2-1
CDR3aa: CASSRAPSSYNEQFF
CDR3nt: TGTGCCAGCAGTCGGGCTCCGAGCTCCTACAATGAGCAGTTCTTC

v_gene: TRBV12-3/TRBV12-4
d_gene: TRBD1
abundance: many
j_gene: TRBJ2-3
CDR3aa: CASKTQGPPTDTQYF
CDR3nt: TGTGCCAGCAAAACACAGGGGCCCCCCACAGATACGCAGTATTTT

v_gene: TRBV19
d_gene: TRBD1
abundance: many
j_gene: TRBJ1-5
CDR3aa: CASSTRTGGYQPQHF
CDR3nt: TGTGCCAGTAGTACTAGGACAGGGGGCTATCAGCCCCAGCATTTT

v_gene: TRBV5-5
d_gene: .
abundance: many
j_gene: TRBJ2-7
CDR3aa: CASSYRDGSYEQYF
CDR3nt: TGTGCCAGCAGCTACCGGGACGGATCCTACGAGCAGTACTTC

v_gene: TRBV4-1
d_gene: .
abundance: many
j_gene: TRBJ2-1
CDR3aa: CASSQDFGGPYNEQFF
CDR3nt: TGCGCCAGCAGCCAAGATTTTGGGGGACCTTACAATGAGCAGTTCTTC

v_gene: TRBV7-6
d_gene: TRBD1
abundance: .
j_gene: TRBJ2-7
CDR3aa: CASSSRQGAGKQYF
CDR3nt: TGTGCCAGCAGCTCAAGACAGGGGGCTGGCAAGCAGTACTTC

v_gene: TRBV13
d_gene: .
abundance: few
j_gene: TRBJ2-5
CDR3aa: CASGDVTYQETQYF
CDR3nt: TGTGCCAGCGGGGACGTGACGTACCAAGAGACCCAGTACTTC

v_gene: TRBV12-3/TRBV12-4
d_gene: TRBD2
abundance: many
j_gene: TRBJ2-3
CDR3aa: CASSLTSGGGTDTQYF
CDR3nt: TGTGCCAGCAGTTTGACTAGCGGGGGGGGCACAGATACGCAGTATTTT

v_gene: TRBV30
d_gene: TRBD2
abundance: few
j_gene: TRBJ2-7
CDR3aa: CAWSRLAGVYEQYF
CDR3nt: TGTGCCTGGAGTAGGCTAGCGGGAGTCTACGAGCAGTACTTC

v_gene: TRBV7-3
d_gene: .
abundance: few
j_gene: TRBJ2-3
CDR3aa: CASSATGTAADTQYF
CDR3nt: TGTGCCAGCAGCGCGACCGGGACGGCAGCAGATACGCAGTATTTT

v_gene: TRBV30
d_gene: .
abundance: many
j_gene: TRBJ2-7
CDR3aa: CAWSPDGGTEQYF
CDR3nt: TGTGCCTGGAGCCCCGATGGGGGGACCGAGCAGTACTTC

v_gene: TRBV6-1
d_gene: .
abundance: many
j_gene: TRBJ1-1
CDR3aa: CASSDLGVDTEAFF
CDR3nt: TGTGCCAGCAGTGATTTGGGAGTCGACACTGAAGCTTTCTTT

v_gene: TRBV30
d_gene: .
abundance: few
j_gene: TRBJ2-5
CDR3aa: CAWSVGVSVYQETQYF
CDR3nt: TGTGCCTGGAGTGTAGGCGTCAGCGTGTACCAAGAGACCCAGTACTTC

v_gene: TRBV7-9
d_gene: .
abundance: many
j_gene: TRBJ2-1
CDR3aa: CASSLARVSSYNEQFF
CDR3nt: TGTGCCAGCAGCTTAGCTCGGGTCAGCTCCTACAATGAGCAGTTCTTC

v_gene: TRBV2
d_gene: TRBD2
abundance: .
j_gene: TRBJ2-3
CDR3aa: CASSVFSGGDADTQYF
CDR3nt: TGTGCCAGCAGTGTGTTTAGCGGGGGGGACGCAGATACGCAGTATTTT

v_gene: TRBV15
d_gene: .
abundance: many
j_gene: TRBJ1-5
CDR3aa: CATSSGFGNQPQHF
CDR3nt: TGTGCCACCAGCAGTGGGTTTGGTAATCAGCCCCAGCATTTT

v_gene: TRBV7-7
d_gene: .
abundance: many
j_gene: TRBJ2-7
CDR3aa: CASSLIEGDEQYF
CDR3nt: TGTGCCAGCAGCTTAATCGAGGGGGACGAGCAGTACTTC

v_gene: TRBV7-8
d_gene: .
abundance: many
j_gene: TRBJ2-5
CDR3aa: CASSIGSPRGQETQYF
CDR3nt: TGTGCCAGCAGCATTGGGTCCCCAAGAGGGCAAGAGACCCAGTACTTC

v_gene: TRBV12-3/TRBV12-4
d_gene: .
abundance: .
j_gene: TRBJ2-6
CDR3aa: CASSFVPTGVAGSGANVLTF
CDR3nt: TGTGCCAGCAGTTTCGTCCCAACGGGGGTCGCGGGTTCTGGGGCCAACGTCCTGACTTTC

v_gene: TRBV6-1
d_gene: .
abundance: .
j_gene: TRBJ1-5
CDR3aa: CASSEDSGFNQPRHF
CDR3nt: TGTGCCAGCAGTGAAGATTCCGGGTTCAATCAGCCCCGGCATTTT

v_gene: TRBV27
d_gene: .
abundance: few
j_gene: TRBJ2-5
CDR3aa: CASSYWDQAVGPEETQYF
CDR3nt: TGTGCCAGCAGTTACTGGGACCAAGCCGTGGGCCCCGAAGAGACCCAGTACTTC

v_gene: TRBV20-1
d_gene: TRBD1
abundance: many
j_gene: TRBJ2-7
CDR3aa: CSARGYTTGPEQYF
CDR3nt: TGCAGTGCTAGGGGCTACACGACAGGGCCCGAGCAGTACTTC

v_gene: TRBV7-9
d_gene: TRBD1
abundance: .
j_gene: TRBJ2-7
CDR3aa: CASSSGDTGGWFSRF
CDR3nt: TGTGCCAGCAGCTCGGGGGACACAGGGGGCTGGTTCAGCCGCTTC

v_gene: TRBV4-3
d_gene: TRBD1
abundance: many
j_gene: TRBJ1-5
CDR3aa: CASSLDRGDNQPQHF
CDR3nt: TGCGCCAGCAGCCTGGACAGGGGGGATAATCAGCCCCAGCATTTT

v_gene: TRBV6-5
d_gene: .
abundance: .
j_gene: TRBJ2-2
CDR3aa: CASSPWRTLNTGELFF
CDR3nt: TGTGCCAGCAGTCCTTGGAGGACATTAAACACCGGGGAGCTGTTTTTT

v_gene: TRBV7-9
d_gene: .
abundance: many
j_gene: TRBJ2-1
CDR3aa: CASASPGYNEQFF
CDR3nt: TGTGCCAGCGCCTCGCCTGGGTACAATGAGCAGTTCTTC

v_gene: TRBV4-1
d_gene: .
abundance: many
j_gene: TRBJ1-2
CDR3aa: CASSQLTGTNYGYTF
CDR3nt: TGCGCCAGCAGCCAACTAACAGGAACTAACTATGGCTACACCTTC

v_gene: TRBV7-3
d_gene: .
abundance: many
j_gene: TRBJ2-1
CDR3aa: CASSLVGPLGLDEQFF
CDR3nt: TGTGCCAGCAGCTTGGTGGGACCCTTGGGGTTGGATGAGCAGTTCTTC

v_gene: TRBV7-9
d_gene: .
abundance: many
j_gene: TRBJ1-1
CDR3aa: CASTGGPGLVEAFF
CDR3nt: TGTGCCAGCACCGGGGGCCCGGGATTGGTCGAAGCTTTCTTT

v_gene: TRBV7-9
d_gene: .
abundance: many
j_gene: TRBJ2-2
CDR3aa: CASSYTYTGELFF
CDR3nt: TGTGCCAGCAGCTATACGTACACCGGGGAGCTGTTTTTT

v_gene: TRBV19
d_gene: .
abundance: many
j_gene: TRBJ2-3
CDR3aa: CASSMSGGGVSDTQYF
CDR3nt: TGTGCCAGTAGTATGTCGGGCGGGGGCGTCTCAGATACGCAGTATTTT

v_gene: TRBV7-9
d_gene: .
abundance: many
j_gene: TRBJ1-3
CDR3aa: CASSLGSKRNRHSGNTIYF
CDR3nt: TGTGCCAGCAGCTTAGGATCAAAAAGGAACAGACACTCTGGAAACACCATATATTTT

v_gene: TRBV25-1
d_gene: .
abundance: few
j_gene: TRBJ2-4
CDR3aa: CASMTQGGSYIQYF
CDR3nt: TGTGCCAGCATGACACAGGGCGGTTCATACATTCAGTACTTC

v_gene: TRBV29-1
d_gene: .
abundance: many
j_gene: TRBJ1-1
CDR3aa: CSAPTGPTEAFF
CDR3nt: TGCAGCGCCCCAACAGGGCCCACTGAAGCTTTCTTT

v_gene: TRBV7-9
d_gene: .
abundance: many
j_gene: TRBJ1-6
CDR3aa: CASSLADYNSPLHF
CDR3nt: TGTGCCAGCAGCTTAGCGGATTATAATTCACCCCTCCACTTT

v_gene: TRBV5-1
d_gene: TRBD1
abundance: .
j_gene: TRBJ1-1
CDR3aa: CASSEGQGARGTEAFF
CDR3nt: TGCGCCAGCAGCGAAGGACAGGGGGCGCGGGGTACTGAAGCTTTCTTT

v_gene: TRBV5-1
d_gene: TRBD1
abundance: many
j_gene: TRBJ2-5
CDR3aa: CASSPDREQETQYF
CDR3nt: TGCGCCAGCAGCCCGGACAGGGAGCAAGAGACCCAGTACTTC

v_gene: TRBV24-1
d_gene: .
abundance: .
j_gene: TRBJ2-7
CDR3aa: CATSGSNSPYEQYF
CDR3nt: TGTGCCACCAGTGGTTCTAACTCACCCTACGAGCAGTACTTC

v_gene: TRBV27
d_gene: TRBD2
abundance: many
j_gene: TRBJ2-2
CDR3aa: CASSSLAGGPSGELFF
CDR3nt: TGTGCCAGCAGTTCGCTAGCGGGAGGGCCCTCCGGGGAGCTGTTTTTT

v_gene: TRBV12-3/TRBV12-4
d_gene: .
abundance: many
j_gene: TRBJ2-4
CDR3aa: CASSLTQHIQYF
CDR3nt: TGTGCCAGCAGTTTAACCCAACACATTCAGTACTTC

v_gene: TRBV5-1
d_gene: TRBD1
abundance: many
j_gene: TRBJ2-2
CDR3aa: CASSLVGTELTGELFF
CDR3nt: TGCGCCAGCAGCTTGGTGGGGACAGAACTCACCGGGGAGCTGTTTTTT

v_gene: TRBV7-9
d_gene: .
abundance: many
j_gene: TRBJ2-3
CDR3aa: CASHWWQGGTDTQYF
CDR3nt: TGTGCCAGCCATTGGTGGCAGGGAGGCACAGATACGCAGTATTTT

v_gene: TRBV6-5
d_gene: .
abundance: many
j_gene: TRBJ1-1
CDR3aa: CASSYTGQNTEAFF
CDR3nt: TGTGCCAGCAGCTATACAGGGCAGAACACTGAAGCTTTCTTT

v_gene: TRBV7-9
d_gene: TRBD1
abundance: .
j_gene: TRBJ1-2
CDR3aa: CASSPITGQGAYGYTF
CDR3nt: TGTGCCAGCAGCCCGATAACAGGACAGGGGGCTTATGGCTACACCTTC

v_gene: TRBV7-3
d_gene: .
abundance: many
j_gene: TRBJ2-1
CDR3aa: CASSLDNRVPEQFF
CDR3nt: TGTGCCAGCAGCTTAGATAATCGCGTGCCTGAGCAGTTCTTC

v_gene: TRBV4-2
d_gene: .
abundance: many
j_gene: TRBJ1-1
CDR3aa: CASSPSGYEAFF
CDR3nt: TGTGCCAGCAGCCCCTCCGGGTATGAAGCTTTCTTT

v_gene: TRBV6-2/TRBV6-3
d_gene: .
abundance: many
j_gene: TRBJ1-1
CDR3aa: CASSYGGVRTEAFF
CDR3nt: TGTGCCAGCAGTTACGGAGGTGTGCGCACTGAAGCTTTCTTT

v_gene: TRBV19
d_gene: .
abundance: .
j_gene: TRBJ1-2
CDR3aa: CASSMPVYYGYTF
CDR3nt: TGTGCCAGTAGTATGCCAGTTTACTATGGCTACACCTTC

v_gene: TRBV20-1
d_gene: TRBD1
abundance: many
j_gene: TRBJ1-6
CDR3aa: CSAPTGVHNSPLHF
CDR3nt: TGCAGTGCTCCGACAGGGGTTCATAATTCACCCCTCCACTTT